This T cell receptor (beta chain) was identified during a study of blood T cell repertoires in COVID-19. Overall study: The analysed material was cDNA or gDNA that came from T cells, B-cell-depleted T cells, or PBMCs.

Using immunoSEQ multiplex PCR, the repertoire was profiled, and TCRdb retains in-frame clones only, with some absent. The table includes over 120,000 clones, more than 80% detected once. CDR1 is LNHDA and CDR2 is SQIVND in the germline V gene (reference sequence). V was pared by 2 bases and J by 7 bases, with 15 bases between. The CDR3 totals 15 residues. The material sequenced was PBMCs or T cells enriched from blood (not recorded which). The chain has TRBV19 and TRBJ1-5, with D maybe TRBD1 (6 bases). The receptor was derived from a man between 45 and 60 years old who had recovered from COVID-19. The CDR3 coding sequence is TGTGCCAGTAGTATAAGCAGGGGAAGGCGACAGCCCCAGCATTTT. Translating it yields CASSISRGRRQPQHF.